This TCR beta chain was recovered during a study of cytomegalovirus exposure and HLA in healthy donors. Overall study results and limits: Later work found most CMV-associated TCR beta chains apparently HLA-restricted. Immune exposure information comprised only CMV serostatus. In presence/absence analyses, roughly uniform sequencing depth across donors was assumed. Altogether, 164 TCR beta chains were recorded as cytomegalovirus-associated.

The sample holds a few counts of this clone. What it binds is unknown. PCR employed 60 Vbeta and 13 Jbeta primers. Method: immunoSEQ multiplex PCR; TCRdb's copy keeps in-frame clones and lacks some. The sample contains about 140,000 clones, about 75% of which appear only once. This clonotype originated in a woman aged 25 to 39 in good health and CMV-seronegative. Sequencing was carried out using PBMCs.

Written as DNA, the CDR3 is TGCGCCAGCAGCCTGACTAGCGGGACTAGCACAGATACGCAGTATTTT. Residues: CASSLTSGTSTDTQYF. J is TRBJ2-3 and V is TRBV5-1; 11 positions agree with TRBD2. Germline CDR1 and CDR2: SGHRS and YFSETQ. The CDR3 consists of 16 residues. The junction had 4 bases not matched to a gene; V was cut back by 4 bases and J by 0 bases. The full variable domain, completed using reference TRBV5-1 and TRBJ2-3, is KAGVTQTPRYLIKTRGQQVTLSCSPISGHRSVSWYQQTPGQGLQFLFEYFSETQRNKGNFPGRFSGRQFSNSRSEMNVSTLELGDSALYLCASSLTSGTSTDTQYFGPGTRLTVL.